One sample yielded the 12 T cell receptor beta chains listed below, sequenced in a study of blood T cell repertoires in COVID-19 (dated by TCRdb to the early 2020s). Preparation of the library involved the immunoSEQ multiplex PCR assay. The table was pulled from immuneACCESS by TCRdb, which kept in-frame rearrangements only. Such tables lose some clones; where checked, under half of the loss comes from unresolved V genes, and the rest has no known cause. For this sample there are approximately 240,000 clones; roughly 87% appear just once. Over 6% of the sample lies in the top ten. Sequencing was performed on PBMCs or T cells enriched from blood (not recorded which). The receptors originated from a woman under 40 with acute COVID-19.

CDR3 DNA: TGTGCCACCAGGGAGCCGTACACTGGGGCCAACGTCCTGACTTTC. Translated, it gives CATREPYTGANVLTF. The chain is built from TRBV15 and TRBJ2-6; no clear D. Germline loops: CDR1 LNHNV, CDR2 YYDKDF (reference sequence). This CDR3 spans 15 amino acids. V was pared by 6 bases and J by 2 bases, with 11 bases between.

The table lists this clone with a few counts. The chain has TRBV5-1 and TRBJ1-5, with D possibly matching TRBD1 (5 bases). The germline V and J ends were trimmed by 0 bases and 6 bases, with 13 bases remaining between them. Per germline, CDR1 SGHRS and CDR2 YFSETQ. CDR3 length: 15 residues. In DNA, the CDR3 is TGCGCCAGCAGCTTGGAGGCAGGGTCGGGTCAGCCCCAGCATTTT. It translates to CASSLEAGSGQPQHF.

The gene calls are TRBV28 and TRBJ1-6, with a weak D call TRBD1 (5 bases). The V end was cut by 5 bases, the J end by 6 bases, with 14 bases between. The germline V gene has CDR1 MDHEN and CDR2 SYDVKM. The CDR3 has 15 residues. CDR3 sequence: CASSPPGGVNSPLHF. Written as DNA, the CDR3 is TGTGCCAGCAGTCCCCCCGGGGGTGTTAATTCACCCCTCCACTTT.

The chain combines TRBV14 with TRBJ2-1, with 9 bases that match TRBD2. With 0 bases clipped from V and 5 bases from J, the junction kept 8 bases outside the gene matches. CDR1 is SGHDN, CDR2 FVKESK, per germline. The CDR3 is 17 amino acids. DNA of the CDR3: TGTGCCAGCAGCCAAGAAGTCGGTAGCGGGAGACACAATGAGCAGTTCTTC. Its protein product is CASSQEVGSGRHNEQFF.

The chain carries TRBV30 and TRBJ1-6; TRBD1 aligns across 7 bases. Germline loops: CDR1 GTSNPN, CDR2 SVGIG (reference sequence). J lost 8 bases, V lost 8 bases, and 12 bases had no gene match. The CDR3 length is 14 residues. CDR3 in amino acids: CAGRIGGLYSPLHF. In DNA form, the CDR3 reads TGTGCCGGGCGAATAGGGGGCCTCTATTCACCCCTCCACTTT.

The chain links TRBV4-1 to TRBJ2-3, with a possible D match to TRBD1 (5 bases). The length of the CDR3 is 11 residues. The V gene's germline CDR1 is MGHRA and CDR2 YSYEKL. The V end was cut by 6 bases, the J end by 4 bases, with 5 bases between. CDR3 DNA sequence: TGCGCCAGCAGAGGGGCAGATACGCAGTATTTT. Amino acids: CASRGADTQYF.

The chain joins TRBV19 to TRBJ2-3, with D perhaps TRBD1 (5 bases). Between the trimmed V and J ends, which lost 10 bases and 4 bases, there was a span of 15 bases. Germline V gene data show CDR1 as LNHDA and CDR2 as SQIVND (reference sequence). This CDR3 comprises 13 residues. CDR3 sequence reads: CATSGSRADTQYF. The CDR3 DNA reads as TGTGCCACCTCAGGGTCTCGGGCAGATACGCAGTATTTT.

This clone was observed a single time. J is TRBJ1-5 and V is TRBV28; D might be TRBD1 (6 bases). Trimming left V 5 bases short and J 1 base short, with 18 bases between. The length of the CDR3 is 17 residues. CDR1 and CDR2 (germline): MDHEN, SYDVKM. For the CDR3, the DNA is TGTGCCAGCAGTCCGCCCCTCGGGAGGGGGAGCAATCAGCCCCAGCATTTT. Translated: CASSPPLGRGSNQPQHF.

V gene TRBV27 combines with J gene TRBJ2-2; weak D call: TRBD1 (5 bases). The V end lost 2 bases, the J end lost 7 bases, and 11 bases lay between the germline ends. Germline loops: CDR1 MNHEY, CDR2 SMNVEV (reference sequence). The CDR3 consists of 14 residues. CDR3: CASSLVGAGGELFF. CDR3 nucleotides: TGTGCCAGCAGTTTAGTAGGGGCAGGCGGGGAGCTGTTTTTT.

The chain combines TRBV23-1 with TRBJ1-4; D call uncertain. TRBV23-1 is known as an ORF, though its function is uncertain. The V and J ends lost 3 bases and 8 bases respectively, with 19 bases between them. The CDR3 covers 16 residues. CDR3 protein: CASSQGEGRRREKLFF. The CDR3 DNA follows: TGCGCCAGCAGTCAGGGTGAGGGCCGTCGGCGCGAAAAACTGTTTTTT.

The genes are TRBV19 and TRBJ2-3; 7 bases align to TRBD1. The trim removed 3 bases at V and 6 bases at J, leaving 6 bases unmatched. The V gene's germline CDR1 is LNHDA and CDR2 SQIVND (reference sequence). There are 14 residues in the CDR3. CDR3 in DNA: TGTGCCAGTAGTATTCAGGGGGTAGATGATACGCAGTATTTT. Its translation is CASSIQGVDDTQYF.

The genes are TRBV3-1 (or the pseudogene TRBV3-2) and TRBJ2-5, with 11 bases fitting TRBD1. Germline V gene lookup returns CDR1 LGHDT and CDR2 YNNKEL (reference sequence). There are 16 residues in the CDR3. The V segment lost 4 bases and the J segment 1 base; nucleotides outside the gene matches: 5. The CDR3 reads CASSPLGQGVQETQYF. Here the CDR3 DNA reads TGTGCCAGCAGCCCCTTGGGACAGGGGGTCCAAGAGACCCAGTACTTC.